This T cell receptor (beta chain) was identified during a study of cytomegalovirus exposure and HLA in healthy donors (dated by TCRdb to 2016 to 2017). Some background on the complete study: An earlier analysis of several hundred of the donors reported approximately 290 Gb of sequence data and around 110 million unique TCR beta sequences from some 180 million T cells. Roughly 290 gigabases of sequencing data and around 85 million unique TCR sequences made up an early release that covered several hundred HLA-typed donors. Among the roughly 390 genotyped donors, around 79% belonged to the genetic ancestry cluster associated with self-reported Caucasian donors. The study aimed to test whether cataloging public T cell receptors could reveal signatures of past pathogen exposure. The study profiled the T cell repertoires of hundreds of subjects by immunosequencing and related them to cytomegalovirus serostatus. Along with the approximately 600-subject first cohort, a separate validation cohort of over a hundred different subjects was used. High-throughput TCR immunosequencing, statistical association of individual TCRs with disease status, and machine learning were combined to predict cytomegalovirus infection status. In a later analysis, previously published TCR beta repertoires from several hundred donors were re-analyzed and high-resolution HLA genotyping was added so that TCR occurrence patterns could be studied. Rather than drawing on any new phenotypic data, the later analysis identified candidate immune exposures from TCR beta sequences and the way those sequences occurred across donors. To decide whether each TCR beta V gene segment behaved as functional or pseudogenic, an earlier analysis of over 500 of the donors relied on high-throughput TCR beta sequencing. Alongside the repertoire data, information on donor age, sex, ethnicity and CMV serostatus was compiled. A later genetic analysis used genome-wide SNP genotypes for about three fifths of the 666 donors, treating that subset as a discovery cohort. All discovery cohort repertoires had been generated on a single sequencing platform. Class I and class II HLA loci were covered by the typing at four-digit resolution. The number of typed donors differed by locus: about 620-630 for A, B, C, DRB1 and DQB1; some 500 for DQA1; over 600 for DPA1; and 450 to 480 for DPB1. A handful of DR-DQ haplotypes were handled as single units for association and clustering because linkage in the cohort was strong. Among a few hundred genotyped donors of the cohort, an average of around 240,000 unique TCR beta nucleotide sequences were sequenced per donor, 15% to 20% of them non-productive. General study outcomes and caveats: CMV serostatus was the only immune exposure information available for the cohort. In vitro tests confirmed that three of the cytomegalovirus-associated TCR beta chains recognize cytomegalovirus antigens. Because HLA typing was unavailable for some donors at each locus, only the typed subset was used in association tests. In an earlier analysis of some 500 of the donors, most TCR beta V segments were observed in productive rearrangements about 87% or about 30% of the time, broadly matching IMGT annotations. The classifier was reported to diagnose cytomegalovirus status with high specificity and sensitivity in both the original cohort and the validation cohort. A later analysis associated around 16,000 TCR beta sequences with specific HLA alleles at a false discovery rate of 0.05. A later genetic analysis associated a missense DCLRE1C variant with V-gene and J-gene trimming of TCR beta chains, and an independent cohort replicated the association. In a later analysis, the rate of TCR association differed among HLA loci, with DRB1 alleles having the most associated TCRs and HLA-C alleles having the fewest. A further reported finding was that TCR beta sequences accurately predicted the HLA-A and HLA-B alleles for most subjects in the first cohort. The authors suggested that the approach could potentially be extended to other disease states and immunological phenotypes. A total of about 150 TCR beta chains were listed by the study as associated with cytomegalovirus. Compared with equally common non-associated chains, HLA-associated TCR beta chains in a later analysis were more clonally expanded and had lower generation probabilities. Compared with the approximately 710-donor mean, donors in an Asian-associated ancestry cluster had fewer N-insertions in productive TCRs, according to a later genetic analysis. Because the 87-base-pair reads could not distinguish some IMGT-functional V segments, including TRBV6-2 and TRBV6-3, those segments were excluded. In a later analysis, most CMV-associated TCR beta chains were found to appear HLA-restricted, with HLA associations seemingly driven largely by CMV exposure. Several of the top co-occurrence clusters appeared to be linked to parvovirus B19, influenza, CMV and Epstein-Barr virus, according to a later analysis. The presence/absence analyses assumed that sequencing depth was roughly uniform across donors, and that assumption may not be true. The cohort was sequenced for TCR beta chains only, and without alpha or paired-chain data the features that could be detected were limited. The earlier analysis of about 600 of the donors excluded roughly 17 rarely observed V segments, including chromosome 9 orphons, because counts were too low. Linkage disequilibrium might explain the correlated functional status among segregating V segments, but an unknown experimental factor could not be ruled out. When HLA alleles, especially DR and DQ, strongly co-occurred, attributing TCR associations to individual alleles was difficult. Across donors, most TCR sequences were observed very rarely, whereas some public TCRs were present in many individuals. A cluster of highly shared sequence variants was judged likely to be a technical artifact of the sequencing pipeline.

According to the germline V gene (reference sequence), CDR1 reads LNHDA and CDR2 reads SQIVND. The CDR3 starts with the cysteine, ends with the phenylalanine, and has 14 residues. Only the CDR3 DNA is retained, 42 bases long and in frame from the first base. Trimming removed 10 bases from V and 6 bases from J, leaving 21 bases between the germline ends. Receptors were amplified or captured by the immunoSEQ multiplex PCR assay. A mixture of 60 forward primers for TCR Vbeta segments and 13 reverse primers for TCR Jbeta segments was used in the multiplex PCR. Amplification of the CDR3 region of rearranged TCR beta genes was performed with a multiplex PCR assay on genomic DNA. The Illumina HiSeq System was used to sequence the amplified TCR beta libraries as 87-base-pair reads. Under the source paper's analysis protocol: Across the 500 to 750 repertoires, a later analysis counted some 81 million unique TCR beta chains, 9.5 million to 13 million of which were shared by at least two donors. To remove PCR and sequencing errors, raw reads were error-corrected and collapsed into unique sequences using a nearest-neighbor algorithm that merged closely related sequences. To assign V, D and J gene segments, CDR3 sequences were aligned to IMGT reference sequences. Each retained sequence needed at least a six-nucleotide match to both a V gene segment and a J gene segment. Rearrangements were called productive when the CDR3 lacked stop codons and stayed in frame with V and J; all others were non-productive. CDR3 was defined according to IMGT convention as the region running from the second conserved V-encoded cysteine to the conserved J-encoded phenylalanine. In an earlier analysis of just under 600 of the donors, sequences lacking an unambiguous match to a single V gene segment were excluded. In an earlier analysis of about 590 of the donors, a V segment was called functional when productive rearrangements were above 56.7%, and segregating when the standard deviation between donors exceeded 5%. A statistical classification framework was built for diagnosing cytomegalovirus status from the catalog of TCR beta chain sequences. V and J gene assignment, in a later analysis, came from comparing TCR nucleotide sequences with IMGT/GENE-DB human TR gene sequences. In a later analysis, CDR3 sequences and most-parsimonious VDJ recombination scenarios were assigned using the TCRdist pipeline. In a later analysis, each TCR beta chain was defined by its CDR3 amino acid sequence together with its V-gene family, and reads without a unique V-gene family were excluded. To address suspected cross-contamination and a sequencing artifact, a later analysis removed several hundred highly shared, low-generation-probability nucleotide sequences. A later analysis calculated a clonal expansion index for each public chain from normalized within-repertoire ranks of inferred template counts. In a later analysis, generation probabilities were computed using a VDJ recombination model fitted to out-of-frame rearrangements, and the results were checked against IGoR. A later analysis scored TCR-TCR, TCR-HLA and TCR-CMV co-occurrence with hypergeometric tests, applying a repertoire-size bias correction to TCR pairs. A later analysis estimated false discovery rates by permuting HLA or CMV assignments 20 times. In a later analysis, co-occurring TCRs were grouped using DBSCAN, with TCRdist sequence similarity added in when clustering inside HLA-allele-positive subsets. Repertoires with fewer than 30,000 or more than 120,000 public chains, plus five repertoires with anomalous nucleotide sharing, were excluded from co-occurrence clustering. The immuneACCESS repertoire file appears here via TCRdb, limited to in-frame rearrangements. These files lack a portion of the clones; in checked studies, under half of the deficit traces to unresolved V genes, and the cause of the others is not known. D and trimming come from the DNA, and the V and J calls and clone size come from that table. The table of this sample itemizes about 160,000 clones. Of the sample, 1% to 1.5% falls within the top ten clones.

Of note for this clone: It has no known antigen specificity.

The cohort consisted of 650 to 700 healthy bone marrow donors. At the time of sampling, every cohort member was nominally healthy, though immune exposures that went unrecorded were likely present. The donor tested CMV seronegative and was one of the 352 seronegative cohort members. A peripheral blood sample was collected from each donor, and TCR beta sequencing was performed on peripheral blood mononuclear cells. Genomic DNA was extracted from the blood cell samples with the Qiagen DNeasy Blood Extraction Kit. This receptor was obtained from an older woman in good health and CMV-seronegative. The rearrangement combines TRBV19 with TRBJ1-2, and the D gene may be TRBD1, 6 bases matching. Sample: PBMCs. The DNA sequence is TGTGCCACGAGGGGGGGGGCCAGCCAGCATGGCTACACCTTC. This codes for CATRGGASQHGYTF.